Presented here are 30 T cell receptor beta chains from one specimen sequenced in a study of T cells in Graves' hyperthyroidism and ophthalmopathy (dated 2019 in TCRdb). The receptor library was made with multiplex PCR. TCRdb lists the instrument as Illumina HiSeq 2000. The TCR beta CDR3 regions were amplified from RNA transcripts. The first round of RT-PCR for the TCR CDR3 was performed with the HTBI primer set and the Qiagen OneStep RT-PCR kit. The raw public data were reprocessed by TCRdb itself: fastp quality trimming at Q25, MiXCR clonotype calling, in-frame beta chains only. CDR3 protein duplicates are merged, each entry listing the most common genes and DNA. The sample yields 490,000 or so distinct CDR3 sequences; 20% were counted once. The ten largest make up roughly 47% of the sample. Specimen: blood. These receptors came from a man between 35 and 55 years old with Graves' ophthalmopathy.

This clonotype was recorded a few times. This chain connects TRBV28 to TRBJ2-1; 8 bases fit TRBD1. V was clipped by 6 bases and J by 2 bases; unmatched bases: 6. The CDR3 has 15 residues. Germline assignment: CDR1 MDHEN and CDR2 SYDVKM. The CDR3 is CASSRRTGPYNEQFF. CDR3 bases: TGTGCCAGCAGCCGTCGGACAGGGCCCTACAATGAGCAGTTCTTC. Together with reference TRBV28 and TRBJ2-1, the CDR3 gives the full variable domain: DVKVTQSSRYLVKRTGEKVFLECVQDMDHENMFWYRQDPGLGLRLIYFSYDVKMKEKGDIPEGYSVSREKKERFSLILESASTNQTSMYLCASSRRTGPYNEQFFGPGTRLTVL.

This chain uses TRBV4-2 with TRBJ2-1, with D tentatively TRBD1 (5 bases). Trimming cost V 4 bases and J 7 bases, with 20 bases left between them. CDR3 size: 16 residues. Per germline, CDR1 LGHNA and CDR2 YNFKEQ. The CDR3 DNA follows: TGTGCCAGCAGCCGAGAAGGGGCATTTCCCCAAAATGAGCAGTTCTTC. This gives the protein CASSREGAFPQNEQFF.

This clonotype was counted only a few times. The V and J genes are TRBV20-1 and TRBJ2-7, with D possibly being TRBD2 (6 bases). The CDR3 contains 15 residues. Germline CDR1 DFQATT, CDR2 SNEGSKA (reference sequence). The ends were cut back, 0 bases at V and 3 bases at J, with 15 bases in the middle. DNA of the CDR3: TGCAGTGCTAGAGATCCCGCTTGGGGGGTCTACGAGCAGTACTTC. Translated: CSARDPAWGVYEQYF.

This clonotype was observed at least ten times. This rearrangement joins TRBV5-1 to TRBJ2-3; D is undetermined. CDR1 and CDR2 from the germline V gene are SGHRS and YFSETQ. V dropped 4 bases and J dropped 0 bases, with 18 bases sitting between them. The CDR3 sequence is 17 residues long. CDR3 amino acids: CASSPTSLAASTDTQYF. Written as DNA, the CDR3 is TGCGCCAGCAGCCCCACCTCCCTGGCGGCGAGCACAGATACGCAGTATTTT.

This clonotype was seen just once. A read error may account for a junction end that differs from germline. This chain links TRBV3-1 with TRBJ2-5, with a tentative D call TRBD2 (6 bases). Germline-derived CDR1 and CDR2 are LGHDT and YNNKEL (reference sequence). The CDR3 consists of 15 residues. The CDR3 sequence: CASKEEGSNRKTQHF. The CDR3 DNA sequence: TGTGCCAGCAAGGAGGAGGGTAGCAATAGGAAGACCCAGCACTTC.

This clonotype was detected ten times or more. The V and J genes are TRBV30 and TRBJ2-1; D possibly corresponds to TRBD2 (5 bases). With 0 bases removed from V and 1 base from J, the gap between germline ends came to 13 bases. This CDR3 region has 16 residues. Germline V gives CDR1 GTSNPN, CDR2 SVGIG (reference sequence). CDR3 amino acids: CAWSVGTLASYNEQFF. As DNA, the CDR3 is TGTGCCTGGAGTGTGGGAACTCTAGCTTCCTACAATGAGCAGTTCTTC.

This clonotype came up many times. The chain joins TRBV28 to TRBJ1-2, with no clear D. The CDR3 length is 14 residues. Trimming left V 5 bases short and J 0 bases short, with 10 bases between. Germline CDR1 reads MDHEN; CDR2 reads SYDVKM. The DNA for the CDR3 is TGTGCCAGCAGTCCGAGGGATGCTAACTATGGCTACACCTTC. Its protein product is CASSPRDANYGYTF.

In its sample, this clonotype was seen a few times. The genes are TRBV12-3 or TRBV12-4 and TRBJ2-7; 9 nucleotides line up with TRBD2. J gave up 4 bases and V 3 bases, and 7 bases lay outside the gene matches. The CDR3 is 15 residues long. CDR3 loop: CASSFMGGGAYEQYF. DNA of the CDR3: TGTGCCAGCAGTTTTATGGGCGGGGGGGCATACGAGCAGTACTTC.

This clonotype was detected ten times or more. The genes are TRBV7-9 and TRBJ2-5, with D uncertain. Trimming removed 5 bases at V and 5 bases at J, with 15 bases between. The germline CDR1 and CDR2 sequences are SEHNR and FQNEAQ (reference sequence). This CDR3 region has 14 residues. The CDR3 spells CASSAPNTAETQYF. Here the CDR3 DNA reads TGTGCCAGCAGCGCACCTAACACGGCGGAGACCCAGTACTTC. The variable domain in full, with the rest retrieved from reference TRBV7-9 and TRBJ2-5, is DTGVSQNPRHKITKRGQNVTFRCDPISEHNRLYWYRQTLGQGPEFLTYFQNEAQLEKSRLLSDRFSAERPKGSFSTLEIQRTEQGDSAMYLCASSAPNTAETQYFGPGTRLLVL.

This clonotype appeared a few times. The chain carries TRBV30 and TRBJ1-2, with D unresolved. The CDR3 sequence is 13 residues long. The germline gives CDR1 GTSNPN, CDR2 SVGIG (reference sequence). Trimming removed 0 bases from V and 2 bases from J, with 7 bases in between. The CDR3 DNA reads TGTGCCTGGAGTGTCACCAAAAACTATGGCTACACCTTC. Its translation is CAWSVTKNYGYTF. Complete variable domain (other parts from reference TRBV30 and TRBJ1-2): SQTIHQWPATLVQPVGSPLSLECTVEGTSNPNLYWYRQAAGRGLQLLFYSVGIGQISSEVPQNLSASRPQDRQFILSSKKLLLSDSGFYLCAWSVTKNYGYTFGSGTRLTVV.

Many counts were recorded for this clonotype. The chain has TRBV12-3 or TRBV12-4 and TRBJ1-2; D unresolved. CDR3 length: 11 amino acids. Trimming pared 5 bases from V and 5 bases from J, leaving 6 bases between. The CDR3 spells CASSPGYGYTF. CDR3 in DNA: TGTGCCAGCAGTCCCGGATATGGCTACACCTTC.

The chain couples TRBV20-1 to TRBJ1-2; 10 bases fit TRBD1. Unmatched junction bases numbered 3, after V lost 0 bases and J lost 2 bases. The germline CDR1 and CDR2 sequences are DFQATT and SNEGSKA (reference sequence). The CDR3 is 15 amino acids. DNA for the CDR3: TGCAGTGCTAGAGACCGACAGGGGGCGAACTATGGCTACACCTTC. Amino acids: CSARDRQGANYGYTF.

This clonotype was counted ten times or more. This chain joins TRBV4-3 and TRBJ2-7, with D unclear. The germline V and J ends were trimmed by 3 bases and 3 bases, with 12 bases remaining between them. This CDR3 is 14 amino acids long. Germline CDR1 LGHNA, CDR2 YSLEER. CDR3: CASSQSLRSYEQYF. The CDR3, as DNA: TGCGCCAGCAGCCAGTCCCTTCGGAGCTACGAGCAGTACTTC.

This clonotype was seen a few times. The rearrangement links TRBV20-1 to TRBJ2-2; D might be TRBD1 (6 bases). Germline CDR1 is DFQATT and CDR2 is SNEGSKA (reference sequence). This CDR3 spans 17 amino acids. Here the CDR3 reads CSQDRTVLVANTGELFF. The CDR3, as DNA: TGCAGCCAGGACCGGACAGTCCTGGTTGCGAACACCGGGGAGCTGTTTTTT.

The chain links TRBV10-3 to TRBJ2-5; the match to TRBD2 covers 8 bases. V lost 10 bases and J lost 1; bases outside the gene matches: 2. Germline-derived CDR1 and CDR2 are ENHRY and SYGVKD. The CDR3 covers 12 residues. This CDR3 reads CATAGAQETQYF. CDR3 nucleotides: TGTGCCACAGCGGGGGCCCAAGAGACCCAGTACTTC.

This clonotype was counted only a few times. The chain uses TRBV6-1 and TRBJ2-7; D uncertain. Germline V gives CDR1 MNHNS, CDR2 SASEGT. This CDR3 region has 12 residues. The V gene lost 5 bases and the J gene lost 5 bases, with 10 bases spanning the gap. This CDR3 reads CASSRSRDEQYF. DNA of the CDR3: TGTGCCAGCAGTCGCAGCCGGGACGAGCAGTACTTC.

The J gene is TRBJ1-2, the V gene TRBV28, with a tentative D call TRBD1 (5 bases). The length of the CDR3 is 13 residues. Germline values: CDR1 MDHEN, CDR2 SYDVKM. Deletions cut 5 bases from V and 6 bases from J, with 13 bases between. DNA of the CDR3: TGTGCCAGCAGTATCCCCGGGACCCATGGCTACACCTTC. This gives the protein CASSIPGTHGYTF.

As regards this clonotype: At one end, the junction sequence differs from germline, possibly due to a read error. The rearrangement joins TRBV6-5 to TRBJ2-1; D is ambiguous. Germline V gene sequence: CDR1 MNHEY, CDR2 SVGAGI. The CDR3 has 18 residues. The CDR3 region has the DNA TGTGCCAGCAGTTACTCCACAGATCGGGCTGCCTTCAACAATGAGCAGTCCTTC. Amino acids: CASSYSTDRAAFNNEQSF.

Comments on this clonotype: It may be a read error: a sequence one base away is much more abundant. The V gene is TRBV6-5, the J gene TRBJ2-7, with D perhaps matching TRBD2 (5 bases). Germline V gene sequence: CDR1 MNHEY, CDR2 SVGAGI. There are 14 residues in the CDR3. With 2 bases removed from V and 2 bases from J, the gap between germline ends came to 10 bases. CDR3 region: CASSYERSPYEQYF. CDR3 bases: TGTGCCAGCAGTTACGAGCGGTCCCCCTACGAGCAGTACTTC.

This rearrangement joins TRBV29-1 to TRBJ2-7; either TRBD1 or TRBD2 may supply D (6 bases each). Germline V gene data show CDR1 as SQVTM and CDR2 as ANQGSEA. The V end was cut by 4 bases, the J end by 4 bases, with 14 bases between. The CDR3 length is 13 residues. The CDR3 protein is CSVVGQRVYEQYF. The DNA for the CDR3 is TGCAGCGTTGTCGGACAGCGGGTTTACGAGCAGTACTTC.

The rearrangement joins TRBV20-1 to TRBJ2-7; TRBD1 aligns across 8 bases. Unmatched junction bases numbered 12, after V lost 6 bases and J lost 5 bases. Germline CDR1 DFQATT, CDR2 SNEGSKA (reference sequence). The CDR3 covers 14 residues. CDR3 residues: CSASGQGRMNEQYF. The DNA for the CDR3 is TGCAGTGCCAGCGGACAGGGTAGAATGAACGAGCAGTACTTC.

Sample share makes this clonotype medium-sized. The V and J genes are TRBV7-6 and TRBJ2-3; D uncertain. Trimming cost V 1 base and J 5 bases, with 13 bases left between them. This CDR3 has 15 amino acids. Per the germline V gene, CDR1 is SGHVS and CDR2 is FNYEAQ. CDR3 sequence reads: CASSLDIDTRDTQYF. The CDR3 DNA is TGTGCCAGCAGCTTAGATATAGACACCCGAGATACGCAGTATTTT.

Only a few counts were recorded for this clonotype. The chain has TRBV20-1 and TRBJ2-1; 7 bases line up with TRBD1. The CDR3 contains 13 residues. Germline CDR1 is DFQATT and CDR2 is SNEGSKA (reference sequence). After removal of 3 bases from V and 10 bases from J, the junction contained 9 bases not matched to a gene. CDR3 bases: TGCAGTGCTAGGGACAGGAGAGAAGGAGAGCAGTTCTTC. Translation: CSARDRREGEQFF.

This clonotype was picked up many times. The chain links TRBV5-1 to TRBJ1-2; D is ambiguous. CDR1 SGHRS and CDR2 YFSETQ come from the germline V gene. The V end lost 0 bases, the J end lost 3 bases, and 9 bases lay between the germline ends. CDR3 size: 14 residues. In nucleotides, the CDR3 is TGCGCCAGCAGCTTGGATCTTAACCACTATGGCTACACCTTC. Its translation: CASSLDLNHYGYTF. Full variable domain (rest looked up from reference TRBV5-1 and TRBJ1-2): KAGVTQTPRYLIKTRGQQVTLSCSPISGHRSVSWYQQTPGQGLQFLFEYFSETQRNKGNFPGRFSGRQFSNSRSEMNVSTLELGDSALYLCASSLDLNHYGYTFGSGTRLTVV.

Here the CDR3 reads CASSQRSPGETQYF. The CDR3 DNA follows: TGTGCCAGCAGCCAAAGATCCCCCGGAGAGACCCAGTACTTC. The V gene is TRBV3-1, the J gene TRBJ2-5; D is unclear. V was pared by 2 bases and J by 4 bases, with 11 bases between. Germline V gene sequence: CDR1 LGHDT, CDR2 YNNKEL (reference sequence). CDR3 size: 14 residues.

This chain connects TRBV7-9 to TRBJ1-4, with 9 bases lining up with TRBD1. The V gene end was trimmed by 7 bases and the J gene end by 8 bases; junction bases not matched to a gene: 11. CDR1 and CDR2 from the germline V gene are SEHNR and FQNEAQ (reference sequence). The CDR3 loop spans 15 amino acids. This chain's CDR3 is CASTSSTGGPEKLFF. For the CDR3, the DNA is TGTGCCAGCACCTCGTCGACAGGGGGTCCCGAAAAACTGTTTTTT.

In its sample, this clonotype was seen a few times. The chain employs TRBV29-1 and TRBJ2-7; D might be TRBD1 or TRBD2, each matching 6 bases. CDR1 and CDR2 from the germline V gene are SQVTM and ANQGSEA. The V gene lost 2 bases and the J gene lost 7 bases, with 15 bases spanning the gap. There are 13 residues in the CDR3. The CDR3 here is CSVEWGAGREQYF. The CDR3 bases are TGCAGCGTTGAATGGGGGGCGGGCAGGGAGCAGTACTTC.

This clonotype was seen only a few times. This chain links TRBV6-1 with TRBJ1-1, with 7 bases identical to TRBD1. V shed 6 bases and J 8 bases; nucleotides not matched to a gene: 9. The CDR3 consists of 13 residues. Germline V gene sequence: CDR1 MNHNS, CDR2 SASEGT. The CDR3 DNA follows: TGTGCCAGCAGATCGGGACAGAACGCCGAAGCTTTCTTT. The encoded protein is CASRSGQNAEAFF.

The chain employs TRBV6-1 and TRBJ1-5, with 7 bases matching TRBD1. The CDR3 length is 15 residues. In germline, CDR1 is MNHNS, CDR2 SASEGT. V lost 5 bases and J lost 3; bases outside the gene matches: 7. In nucleotides, the CDR3 is TGTGCCAGCAGTCCCCTGACAGGGAACAATCAGCCCCAGCATTTT. Protein: CASSPLTGNNQPQHF.

As regards this clonotype: A much larger clone differs from this one at a single base, so this may be a read error. V gene TRBV20-1 combines with J gene TRBJ2-7; 10 positions agree with TRBD1. This CDR3 contains 15 residues. Per germline, CDR1 DFQATT and CDR2 SNEGSKA (reference sequence). The CDR3 region is CGLTKPGTGAEEQYF. For the CDR3, the DNA is TGCGGCCTTACGAAGCCCGGGACAGGGGCCGAGGAGCAGTACTTC.